This entry lists 3 T cell receptor beta chains sequenced from one sample in a study of T-cell memory formation after mild COVID-19. TCRdb re-called the 5' RACE reads with MiXCR, one entry per CDR3 protein. The table records approximately 580,000 distinct CDR3 sequences, about 20% of them present only once. The sample taken for sequencing was PBMCs or a T cell subset sorted from them (not recorded which). These TCRs come from an adult woman who had mild COVID-19 (a few samples of this study predate the infection). Cell type and time point are not known.

This chain connects TRBV11-3 to TRBJ2-2; 8 bases line up with TRBD1. There are 16 residues in the CDR3. CDR1 and CDR2 from the germline V gene are SGHNT and YENEEA. The V gene end was trimmed by 0 bases and the J gene end by 5 bases; junction bases not matched to a gene: 5. The CDR3 bases are TGTGCCAGCAGCTTAGATCTGACAGGGGAGACCGGGGAGCTGTTTTTT. This codes for CASSLDLTGETGELFF.

There are a few counts of this clonotype. The chain is built from TRBV30 and TRBJ2-7; tentative D call: TRBD2 (5 bases). V lost 5 bases and J lost 0, with 14 bases in between. CDR3 length: 14 amino acids. Germline loops: CDR1 GTSNPN, CDR2 SVGIG (reference sequence). The CDR3 protein is CAWGLEASSYEQYF. The CDR3 DNA is TGTGCCTGGGGACTTGAGGCAAGCTCCTACGAGCAGTACTTC.

J is TRBJ2-1 and V is TRBV29-1; D is unclear. The CDR3 loop spans 9 amino acids. The V end was cut by 4 bases, the J end by 8 bases, with 3 bases between. Germline CDR1 SQVTM, CDR2 ANQGSEA. The DNA of the CDR3 is TGCAGCGTTGGGTATGAGCAGTTCTTC. It yields the protein CSVGYEQFF.